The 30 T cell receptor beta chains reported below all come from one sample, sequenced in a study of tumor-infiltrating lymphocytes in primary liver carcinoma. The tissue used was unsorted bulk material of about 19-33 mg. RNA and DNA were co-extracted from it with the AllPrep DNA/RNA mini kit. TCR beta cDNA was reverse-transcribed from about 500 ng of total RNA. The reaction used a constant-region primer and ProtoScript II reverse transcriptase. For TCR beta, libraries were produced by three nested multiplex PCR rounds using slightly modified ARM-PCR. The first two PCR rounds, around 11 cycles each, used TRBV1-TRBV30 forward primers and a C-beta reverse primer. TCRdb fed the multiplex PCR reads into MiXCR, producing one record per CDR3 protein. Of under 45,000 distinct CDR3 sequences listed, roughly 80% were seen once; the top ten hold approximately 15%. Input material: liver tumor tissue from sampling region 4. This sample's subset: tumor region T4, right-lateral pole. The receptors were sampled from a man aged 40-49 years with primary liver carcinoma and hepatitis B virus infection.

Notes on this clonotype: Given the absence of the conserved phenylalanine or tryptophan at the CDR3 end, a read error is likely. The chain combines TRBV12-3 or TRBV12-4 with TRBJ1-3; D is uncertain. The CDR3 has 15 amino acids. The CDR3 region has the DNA TGTGTCAGCAGTCCCGGTTTGTGGTCTGGAAACACCATATATTCT. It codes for CVSSPGLWSGNTIYS.

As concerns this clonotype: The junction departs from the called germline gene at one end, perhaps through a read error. The CDR3 DNA reads as TGCAGCGCCGTGACATGTGGGACCGGCACTCCCTACGAGCAGCACTTC. This sequence encodes CSAVTCGTGTPYEQHF. This sequence joins TRBV29-1 and TRBJ2-7; possibly TRBD1 or TRBD2 for D (5 bases each). The CDR3 totals 16 residues. Germline V gene data show CDR1 as SQVTM and CDR2 as ANQGSEA.

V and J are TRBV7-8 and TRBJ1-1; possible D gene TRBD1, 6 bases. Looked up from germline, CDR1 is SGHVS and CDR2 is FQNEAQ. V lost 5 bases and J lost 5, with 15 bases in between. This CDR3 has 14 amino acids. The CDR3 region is CASSLPGAGTEAFF. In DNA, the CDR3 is TGTGCCAGCAGCCTACCAGGGGCAGGGACTGAAGCTTTCTTT.

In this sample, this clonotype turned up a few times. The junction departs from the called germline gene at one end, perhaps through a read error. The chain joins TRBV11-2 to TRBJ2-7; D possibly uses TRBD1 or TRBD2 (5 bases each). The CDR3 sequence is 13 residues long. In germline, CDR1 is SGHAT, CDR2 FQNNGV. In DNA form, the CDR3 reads TGTGCCGGCAGCTTAGGGGCCCGCTGGGAGCAGTATTTC. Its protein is CAGSLGARWEQYF.

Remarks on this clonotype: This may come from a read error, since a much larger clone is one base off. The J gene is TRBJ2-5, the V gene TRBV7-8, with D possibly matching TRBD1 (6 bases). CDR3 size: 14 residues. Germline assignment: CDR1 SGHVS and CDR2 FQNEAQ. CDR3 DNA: TGTTTCAGCAAGCAAGGGACAACCCAAGAGACCCAGTACTTC. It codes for CFSKQGTTQETQYF.

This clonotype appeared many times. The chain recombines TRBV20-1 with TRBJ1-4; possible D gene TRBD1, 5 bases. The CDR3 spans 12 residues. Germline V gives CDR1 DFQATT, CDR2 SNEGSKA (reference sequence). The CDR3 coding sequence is TGCAGCATCCCCAGGGATGGGGAAAAACTGTTTTTT. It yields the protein CSIPRDGEKLFF.

The CDR3 region has the DNA TGTGCCAGCAGCTTAGGCATACCTGGACTCCCCCGCAATGAGCAGTTCTTC. Amino acids: CASSLGIPGLPRNEQFF. The chain links TRBV11-3 to TRBJ2-1; D is perhaps TRBD2 (5 bases). V lost 1 base and J lost 6, with 19 bases in between. Germline loops: CDR1 SGHNT, CDR2 YENEEA. The CDR3 length is 17 residues.

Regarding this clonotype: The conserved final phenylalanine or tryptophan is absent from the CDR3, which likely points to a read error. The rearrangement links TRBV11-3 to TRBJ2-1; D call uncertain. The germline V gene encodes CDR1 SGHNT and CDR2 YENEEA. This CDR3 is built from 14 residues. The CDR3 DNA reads TGTGCCAGCAGCTTAGGCGTCTCGAGCAATGAACAGTTCTTA. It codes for CASSLGVSSNEQFL.

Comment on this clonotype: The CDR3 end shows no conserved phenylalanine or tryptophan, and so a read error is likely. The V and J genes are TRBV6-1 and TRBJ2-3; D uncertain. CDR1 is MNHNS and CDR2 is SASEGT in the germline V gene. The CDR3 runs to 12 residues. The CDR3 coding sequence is TGTGCCAGCAAGCTCAGCACAGATACACAGTATCTT. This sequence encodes CASKLSTDTQYL.

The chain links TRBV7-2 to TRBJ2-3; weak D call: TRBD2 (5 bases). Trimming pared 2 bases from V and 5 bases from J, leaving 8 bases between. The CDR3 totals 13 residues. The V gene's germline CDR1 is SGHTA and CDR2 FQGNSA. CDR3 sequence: CASSLLARDTQYF. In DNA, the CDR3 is TGTGCCAGCAGCTTACTAGCCCGAGATACGCAGTATTTT.

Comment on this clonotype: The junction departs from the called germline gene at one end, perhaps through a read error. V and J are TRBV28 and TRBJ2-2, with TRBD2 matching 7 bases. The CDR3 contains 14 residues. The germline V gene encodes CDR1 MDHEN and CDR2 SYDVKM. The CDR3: CARRPGGSIGELFF. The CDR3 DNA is TGTGCCCGCAGGCCCGGGGGGTCAATCGGGGAACTGTTTTTT.

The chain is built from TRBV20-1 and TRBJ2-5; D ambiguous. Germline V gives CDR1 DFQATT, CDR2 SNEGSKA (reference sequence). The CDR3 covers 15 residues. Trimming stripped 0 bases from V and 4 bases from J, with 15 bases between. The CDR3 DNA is TGCAGTGCTAGAGATTTCGCGCGGTTCTCAGAGACCCAGTACTTC. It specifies CSARDFARFSETQYF.

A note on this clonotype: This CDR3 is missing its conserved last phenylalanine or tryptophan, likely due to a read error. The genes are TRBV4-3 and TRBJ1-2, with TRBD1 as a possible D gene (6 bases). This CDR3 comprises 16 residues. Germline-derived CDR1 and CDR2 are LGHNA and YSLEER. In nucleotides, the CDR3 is TGCGCCAGCAGCCAGGCGGGGGCAGGGAGGAACTATGGGTACACCTTA. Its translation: CASSQAGAGRNYGYTL.

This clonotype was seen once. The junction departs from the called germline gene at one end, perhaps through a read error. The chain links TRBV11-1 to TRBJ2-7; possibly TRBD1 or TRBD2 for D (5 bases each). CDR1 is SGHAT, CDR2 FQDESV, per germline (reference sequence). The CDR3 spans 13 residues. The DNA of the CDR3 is TGTGCCAGCTGGGGGAAGCGACCCTACGAGCATTACTTC. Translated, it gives CASWGKRPYEHYF.

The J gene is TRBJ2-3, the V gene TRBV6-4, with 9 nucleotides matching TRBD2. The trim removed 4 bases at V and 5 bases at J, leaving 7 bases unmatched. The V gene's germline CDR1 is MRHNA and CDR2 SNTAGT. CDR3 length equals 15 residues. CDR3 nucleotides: TGTGCCAGCAGTGTCTCAGCGGGAGGCATAGATACGCAGTATTTT. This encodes CASSVSAGGIDTQYF.

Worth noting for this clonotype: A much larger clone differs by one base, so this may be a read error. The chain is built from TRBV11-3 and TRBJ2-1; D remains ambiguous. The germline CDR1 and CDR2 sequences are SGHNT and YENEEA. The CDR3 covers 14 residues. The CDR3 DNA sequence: TGTGCCAGCAGCCCGAGACGCTCCTTCAATGAGCAGTTCTTC. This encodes CASSPRRSFNEQFF.

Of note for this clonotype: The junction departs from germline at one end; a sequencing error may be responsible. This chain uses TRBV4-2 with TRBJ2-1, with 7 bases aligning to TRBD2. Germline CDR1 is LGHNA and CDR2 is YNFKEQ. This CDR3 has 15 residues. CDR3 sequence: CASSLASGLHNEQFF. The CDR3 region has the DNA TGTGCTAGCAGCCTAGCTAGCGGACTTCACAATGAGCAGTTCTTT.

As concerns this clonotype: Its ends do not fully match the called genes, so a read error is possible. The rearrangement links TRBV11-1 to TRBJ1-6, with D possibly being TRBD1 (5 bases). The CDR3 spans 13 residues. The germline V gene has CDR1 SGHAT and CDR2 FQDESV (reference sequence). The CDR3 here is CASRRTLVSHLHF. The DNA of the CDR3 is TGTGCTAGCAGACGGACACTGGTTTCACACCTCCACTTT.

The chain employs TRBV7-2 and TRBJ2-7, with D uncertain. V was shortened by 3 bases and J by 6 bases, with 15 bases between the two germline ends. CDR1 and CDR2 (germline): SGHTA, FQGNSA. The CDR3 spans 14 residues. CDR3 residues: CASSFHVVGCEQYF. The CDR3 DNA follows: TGTGCCAGCAGCTTTCATGTAGTAGGCTGCGAGCAGTACTTC. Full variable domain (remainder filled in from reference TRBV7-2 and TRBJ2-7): GAGVSQSPSNKVTEKGKDVELRCDPISGHTALYWYRQSLGQGLEFLIYFQGNSAPDKSGLPSDRFSAERTGGSVSTLTIQRTQQEDSAVYLCASSFHVVGCEQYFGPGTRLTVT.

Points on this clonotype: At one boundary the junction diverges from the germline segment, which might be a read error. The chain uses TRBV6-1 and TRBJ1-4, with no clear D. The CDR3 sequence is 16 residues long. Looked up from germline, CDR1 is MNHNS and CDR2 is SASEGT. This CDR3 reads CASSGAGPAANEKLFF. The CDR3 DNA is TGCGCCAGCAGTGGAGCGGGTCCGGCAGCTAATGAAAAACTGTTTTTT.

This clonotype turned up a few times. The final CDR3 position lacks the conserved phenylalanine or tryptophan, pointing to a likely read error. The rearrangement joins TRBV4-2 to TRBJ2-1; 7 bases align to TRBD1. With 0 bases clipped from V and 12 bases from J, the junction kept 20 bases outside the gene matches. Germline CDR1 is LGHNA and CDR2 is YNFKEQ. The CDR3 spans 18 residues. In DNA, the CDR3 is TGTGCCAGCAGCCAAGATTGGAGGACAGGCAGAGTCTACAATCCGCAGTTCCTC. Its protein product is CASSQDWRTGRVYNPQFL.

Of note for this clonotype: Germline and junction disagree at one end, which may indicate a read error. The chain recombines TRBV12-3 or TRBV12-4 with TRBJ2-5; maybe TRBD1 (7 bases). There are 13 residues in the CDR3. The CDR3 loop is CASSRGGTETQCF. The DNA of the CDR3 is TGCGCCAGCAGCCGAGGCGGGACAGAGACCCAGTGCTTC.

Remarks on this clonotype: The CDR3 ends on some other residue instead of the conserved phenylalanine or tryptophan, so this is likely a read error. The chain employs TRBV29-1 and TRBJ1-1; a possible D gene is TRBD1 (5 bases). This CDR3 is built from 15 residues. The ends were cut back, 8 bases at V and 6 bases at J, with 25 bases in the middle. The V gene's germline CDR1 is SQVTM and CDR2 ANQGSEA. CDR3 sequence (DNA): TGCAGCCTTAGTCCAGGGTGGGGTATGGTCGCTGAAGCTTTCGTT. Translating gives CSLSPGWGMVAEAFV.

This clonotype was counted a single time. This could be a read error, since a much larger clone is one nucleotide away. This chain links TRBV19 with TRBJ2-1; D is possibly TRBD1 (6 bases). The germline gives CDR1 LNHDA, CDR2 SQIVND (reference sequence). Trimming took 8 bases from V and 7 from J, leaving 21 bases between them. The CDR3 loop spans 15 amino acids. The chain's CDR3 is CASANDRIGGNEQFF. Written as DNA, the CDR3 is TGTGCCAGTGCCAACGACCGGATAGGGGGAAATGAGCAGTTCTTC.

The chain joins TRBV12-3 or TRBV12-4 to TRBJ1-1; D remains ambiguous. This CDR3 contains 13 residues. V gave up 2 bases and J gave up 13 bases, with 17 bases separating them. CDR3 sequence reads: CASSLLGDTECFF. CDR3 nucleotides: TGTGCCAGCAGTTTATTGGGAGATACTGAATGTTTCTTT.

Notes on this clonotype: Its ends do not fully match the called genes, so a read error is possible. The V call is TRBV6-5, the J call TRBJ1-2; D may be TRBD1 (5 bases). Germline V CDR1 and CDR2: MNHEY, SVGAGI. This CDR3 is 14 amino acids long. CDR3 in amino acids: CARRLGTAELGYTF. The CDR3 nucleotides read TGTGCCCGCAGACTCGGGACGGCCGAGTTGGGCTACACCTTC.

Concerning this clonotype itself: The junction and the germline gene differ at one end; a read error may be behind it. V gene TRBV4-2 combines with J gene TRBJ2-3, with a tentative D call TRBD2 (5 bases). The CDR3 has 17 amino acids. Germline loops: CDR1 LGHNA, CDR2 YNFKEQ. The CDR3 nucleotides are TGTGTCAGCGGCCAAGGAAGTAGTGGGTTTAACACAGATACGCAGTATTTT. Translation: CVSGQGSSGFNTDTQYF.

Here the CDR3 reads CASSSERGTDTQYF. CDR3 DNA: TGTGCCAGCAGCTCAGAAAGGGGTACAGATACGCAGTATTTT. V usage is TRBV5-4 and J usage is TRBJ2-3; D perhaps matches TRBD1 (5 bases). The length of the CDR3 is 14 residues. V gave up 3 bases and J gave up 3 bases, with 11 bases separating them. The germline V gene encodes CDR1 SGHNT and CDR2 YYREEE (reference sequence).

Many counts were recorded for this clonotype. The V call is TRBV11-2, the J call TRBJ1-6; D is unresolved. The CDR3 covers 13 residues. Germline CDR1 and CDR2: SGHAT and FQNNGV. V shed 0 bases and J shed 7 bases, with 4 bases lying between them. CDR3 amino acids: CASSLDINSPLHF. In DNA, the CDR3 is TGTGCCAGCAGCTTAGACATAAATTCACCCCTCCACTTT. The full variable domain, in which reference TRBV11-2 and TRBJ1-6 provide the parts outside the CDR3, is EAGVAQSPRYKIIEKRQSVAFWCNPISGHATLYWYQQILGQGPKLLIQFQNNGVVDDSQLPKDRFSAERLKGVDSTLKIQPAKLEDSAVYLCASSLDINSPLHFGNGTRLTVT.

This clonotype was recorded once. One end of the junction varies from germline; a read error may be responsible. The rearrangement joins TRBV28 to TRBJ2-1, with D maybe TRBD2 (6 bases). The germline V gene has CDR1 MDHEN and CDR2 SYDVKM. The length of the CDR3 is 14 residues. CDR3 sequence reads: CAGSFTGEYNEQIF. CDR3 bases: TGTGCCGGCAGTTTTACGGGAGAGTACAATGAGCAGATCTTC.